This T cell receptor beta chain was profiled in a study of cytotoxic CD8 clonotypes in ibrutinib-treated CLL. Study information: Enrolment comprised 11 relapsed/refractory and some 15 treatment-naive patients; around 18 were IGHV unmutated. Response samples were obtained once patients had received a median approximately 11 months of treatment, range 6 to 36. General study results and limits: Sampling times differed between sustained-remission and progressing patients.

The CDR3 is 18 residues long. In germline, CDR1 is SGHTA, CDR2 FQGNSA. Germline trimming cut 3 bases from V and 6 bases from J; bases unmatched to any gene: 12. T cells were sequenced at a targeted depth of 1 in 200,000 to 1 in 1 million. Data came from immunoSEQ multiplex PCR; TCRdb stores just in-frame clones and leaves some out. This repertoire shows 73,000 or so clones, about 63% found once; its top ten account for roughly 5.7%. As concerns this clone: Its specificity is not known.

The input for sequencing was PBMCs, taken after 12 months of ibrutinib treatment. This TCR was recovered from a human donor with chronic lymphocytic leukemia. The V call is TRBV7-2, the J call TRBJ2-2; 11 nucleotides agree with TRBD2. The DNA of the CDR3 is TGTGCCAGCAGCTTCACGAATTTACTAGCGGGGGTAGCCGGGGAGCTGTTTTTT. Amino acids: CASSFTNLLAGVAGELFF.